The rows below give T cell receptor beta chains drawn from one sample of a study of siplizumab effects on memory and regulatory T cells. Using immunoSEQ multiplex PCR, the repertoire was profiled, and TCRdb retains in-frame clones only, with some absent. The profile covers approximately 100,000 clones, with around 92% appearing a single time and roughly 0.75% taken by the ten largest. Sequences were obtained from Tregs sorted from blood. The receptors stem from a human donor in good health. CDR3s leave out the opening cysteine and the closing phenylalanine or tryptophan.

j_call: TRBJ2-1
v_call: TRBV19
cdr3_aa: ASSIGLAGGEEQF

j_call: TRBJ2-7
v_call: TRBV6-5
cdr3_aa: ATEGQGAYEQY

j_call: TRBJ1-4
v_call: TRBV19
cdr3_aa: ASRVVGEKLF

j_call: TRBJ1-2
v_call: TRBV15
cdr3_aa: ATSRDRGPGYGYT

j_call: TRBJ1-1
v_call: TRBV27
cdr3_aa: ASRAHRDPEAF

j_call: TRBJ2-1
v_call: TRBV10-1
cdr3_aa: ASSPWGAGDNEQF

j_call: TRBJ1-5
v_call: TRBV19
cdr3_aa: ASSLPGTSNQPQH

j_call: TRBJ2-1
v_call: TRBV2
cdr3_aa: ASSDRTGGGDNEQF

j_call: TRBJ2-1
v_call: TRBV7-2
cdr3_aa: ASSLVGGYNEQF

j_call: TRBJ2-3
v_call: TRBV5-1
cdr3_aa: ASASLTDTQY

j_call: TRBJ2-5
v_call: TRBV11-1
cdr3_aa: ASSLDPLHQETQY